Reported below is one T cell receptor (beta chain). Its antigen remains unidentified. This sample was included in a study of vaccination and CD4 T cells after COVID-19. Whole-study context: Investigators drew the post-COVID samples a median about 98 days after diagnosis, with a range of 35 to 161. Whole-study results and caveats: Although the median of SARS-CoV-2-reactive clonotypes rose from approximately 21 to 40, the change was not significant. Convalescent patients were relatively few, and early post-infection timepoints were missing.

Per the germline V gene, CDR1 is MDHEN and CDR2 is SYDVKM. The V end lost 6 bases, the J end lost 8 bases, and 17 bases lay between the germline ends. There are 14 residues in the CDR3. Sample treatment: approximately 11-day PBMC culture with coronavirus spike peptide pools or control peptides (ViraFEST assay). Sequenced with the Oncomine TCR Beta short-read assay was DNA taken from cultured CD4+ T cells. Cultured CD4+ T cells yielded the extracted genomic DNA. Using its own MiXCR run on the PCR reads, TCRdb lists one record per CDR3 protein. The table lists around 21,000 distinct CDR3 sequences, 48% of them singletons, with about 2.7% in the top ten.

The source is a human donor who had recovered from COVID-19. The sequencing used CD4+ T cells from blood, cultured in vitro, collected after SARS-CoV-2 vaccination. The chain employs TRBV28 and TRBJ2-1, with D perhaps TRBD2 (6 bases). The CDR3 region has the DNA TGTGCCAGCAGGCCCTCCCTTGCGGGGCATGAGCAGTTCTTC. Translated, it gives CASRPSLAGHEQFF.